This entry describes one T cell receptor beta chain. The length of the CDR3 is 14 residues. Germline CDR1 is MNHEY and CDR2 is SMNVEV (reference sequence). V trimming: 5 bases; J trimming: 2 bases; junction bases outside the gene matches: 6. PCR involved 60 Vbeta and 13 Jbeta primers. TCRdb's table, derived via immunoSEQ multiplex PCR, lists solely in-frame clones and lacks some. This repertoire includes approximately 76,000 clones. This entry is derived from a study of cytomegalovirus exposure and HLA in healthy donors. J is TRBJ2-7 and V is TRBV27; TRBD1 agrees at 7 bases. The sequence was collected from a man aged 18 to 30 in good health and CMV-seropositive. The specimen sequenced was PBMCs. The CDR3 loop reads CASSLRDSPYEQYF. The CDR3 region has the DNA TGTGCCAGCAGTCTTAGGGACAGCCCCTACGAGCAGTACTTC.